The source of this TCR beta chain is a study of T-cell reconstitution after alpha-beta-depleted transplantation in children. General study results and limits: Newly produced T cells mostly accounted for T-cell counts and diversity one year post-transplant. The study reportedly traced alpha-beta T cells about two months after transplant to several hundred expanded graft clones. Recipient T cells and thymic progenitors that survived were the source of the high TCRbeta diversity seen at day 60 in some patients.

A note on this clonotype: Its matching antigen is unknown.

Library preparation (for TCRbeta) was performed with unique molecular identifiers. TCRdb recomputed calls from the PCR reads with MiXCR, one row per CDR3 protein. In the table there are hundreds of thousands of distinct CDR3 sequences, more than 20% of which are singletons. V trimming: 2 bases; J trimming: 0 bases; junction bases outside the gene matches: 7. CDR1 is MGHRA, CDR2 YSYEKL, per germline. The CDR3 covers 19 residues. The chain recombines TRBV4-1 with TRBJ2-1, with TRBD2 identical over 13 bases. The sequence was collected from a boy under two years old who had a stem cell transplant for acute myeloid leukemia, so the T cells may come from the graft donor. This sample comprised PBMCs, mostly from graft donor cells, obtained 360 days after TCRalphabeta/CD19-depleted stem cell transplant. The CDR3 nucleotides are TGCGCCAGCAGCCAACAACTAGCGGGGGGGCCTAGCTCCTACAATGAGCAGTTCTTC. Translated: CASSQQLAGGPSSYNEQFF.